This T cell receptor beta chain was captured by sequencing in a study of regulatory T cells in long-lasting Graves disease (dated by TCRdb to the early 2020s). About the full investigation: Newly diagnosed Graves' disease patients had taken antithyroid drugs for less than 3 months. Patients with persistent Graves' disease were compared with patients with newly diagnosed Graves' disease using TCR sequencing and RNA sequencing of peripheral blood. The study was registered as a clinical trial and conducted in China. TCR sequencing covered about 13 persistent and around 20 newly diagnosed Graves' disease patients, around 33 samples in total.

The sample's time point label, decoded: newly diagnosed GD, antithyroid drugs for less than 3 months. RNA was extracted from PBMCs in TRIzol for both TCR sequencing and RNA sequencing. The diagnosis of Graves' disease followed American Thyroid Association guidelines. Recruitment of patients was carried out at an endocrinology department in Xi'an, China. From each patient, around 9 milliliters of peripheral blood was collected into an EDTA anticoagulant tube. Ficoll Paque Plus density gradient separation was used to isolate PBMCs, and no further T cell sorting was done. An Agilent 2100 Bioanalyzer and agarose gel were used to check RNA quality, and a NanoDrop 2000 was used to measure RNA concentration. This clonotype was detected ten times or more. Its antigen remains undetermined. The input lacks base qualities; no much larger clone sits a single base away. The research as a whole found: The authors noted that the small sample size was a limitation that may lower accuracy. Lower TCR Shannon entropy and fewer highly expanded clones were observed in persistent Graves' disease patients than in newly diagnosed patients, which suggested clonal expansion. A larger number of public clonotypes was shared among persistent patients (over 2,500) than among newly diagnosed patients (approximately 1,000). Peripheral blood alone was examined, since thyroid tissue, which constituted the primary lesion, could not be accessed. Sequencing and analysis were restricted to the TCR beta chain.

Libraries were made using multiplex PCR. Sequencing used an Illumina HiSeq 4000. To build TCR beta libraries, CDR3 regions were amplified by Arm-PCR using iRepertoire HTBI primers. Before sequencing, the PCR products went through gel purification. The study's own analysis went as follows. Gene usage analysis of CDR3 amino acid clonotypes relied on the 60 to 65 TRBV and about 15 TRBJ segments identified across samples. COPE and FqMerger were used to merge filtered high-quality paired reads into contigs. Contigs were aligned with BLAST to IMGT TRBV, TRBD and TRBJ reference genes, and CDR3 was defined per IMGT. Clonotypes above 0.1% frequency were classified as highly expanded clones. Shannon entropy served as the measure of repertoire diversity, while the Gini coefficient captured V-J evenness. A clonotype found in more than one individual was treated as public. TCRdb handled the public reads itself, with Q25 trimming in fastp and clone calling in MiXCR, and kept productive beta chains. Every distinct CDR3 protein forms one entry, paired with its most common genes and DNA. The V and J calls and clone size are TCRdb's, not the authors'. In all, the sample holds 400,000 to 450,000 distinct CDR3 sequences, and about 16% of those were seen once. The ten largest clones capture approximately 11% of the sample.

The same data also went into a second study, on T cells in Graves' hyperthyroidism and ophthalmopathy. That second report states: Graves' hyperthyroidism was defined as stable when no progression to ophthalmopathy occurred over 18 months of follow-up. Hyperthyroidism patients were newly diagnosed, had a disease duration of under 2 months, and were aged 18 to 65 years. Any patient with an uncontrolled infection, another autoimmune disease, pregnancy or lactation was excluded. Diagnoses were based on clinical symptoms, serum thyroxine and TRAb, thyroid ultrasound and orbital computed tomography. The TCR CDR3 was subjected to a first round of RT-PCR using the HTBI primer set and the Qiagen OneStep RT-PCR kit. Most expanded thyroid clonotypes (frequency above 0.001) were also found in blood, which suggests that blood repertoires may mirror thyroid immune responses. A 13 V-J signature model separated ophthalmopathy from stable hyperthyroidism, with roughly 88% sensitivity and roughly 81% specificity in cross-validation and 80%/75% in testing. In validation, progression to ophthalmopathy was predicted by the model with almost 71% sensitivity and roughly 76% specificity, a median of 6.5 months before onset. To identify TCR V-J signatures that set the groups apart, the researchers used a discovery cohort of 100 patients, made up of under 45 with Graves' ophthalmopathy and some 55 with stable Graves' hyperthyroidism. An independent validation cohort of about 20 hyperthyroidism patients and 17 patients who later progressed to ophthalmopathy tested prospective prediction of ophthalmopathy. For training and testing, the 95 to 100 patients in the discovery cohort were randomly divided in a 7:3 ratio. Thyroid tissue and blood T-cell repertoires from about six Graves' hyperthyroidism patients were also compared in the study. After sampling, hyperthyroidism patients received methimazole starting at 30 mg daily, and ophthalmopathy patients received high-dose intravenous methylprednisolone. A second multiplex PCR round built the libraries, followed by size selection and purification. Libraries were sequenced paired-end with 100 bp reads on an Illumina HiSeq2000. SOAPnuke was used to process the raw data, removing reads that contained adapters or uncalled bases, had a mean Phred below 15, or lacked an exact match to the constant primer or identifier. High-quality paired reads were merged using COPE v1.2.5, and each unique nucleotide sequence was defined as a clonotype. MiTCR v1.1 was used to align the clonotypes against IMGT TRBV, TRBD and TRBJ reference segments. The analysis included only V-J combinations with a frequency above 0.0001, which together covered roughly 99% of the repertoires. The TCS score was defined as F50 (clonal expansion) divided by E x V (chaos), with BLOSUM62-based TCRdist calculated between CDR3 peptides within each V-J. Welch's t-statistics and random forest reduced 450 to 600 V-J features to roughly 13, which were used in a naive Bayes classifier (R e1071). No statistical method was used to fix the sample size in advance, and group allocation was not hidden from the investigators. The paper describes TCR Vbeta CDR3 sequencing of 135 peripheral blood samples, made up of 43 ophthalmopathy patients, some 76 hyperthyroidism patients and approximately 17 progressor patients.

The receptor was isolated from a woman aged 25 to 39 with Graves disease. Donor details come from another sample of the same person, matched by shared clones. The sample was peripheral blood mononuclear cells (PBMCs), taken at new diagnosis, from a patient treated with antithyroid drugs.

The DNA reads TGCGCCAGCAGCTTGGAGGGCAGAGTGGACACTGAAGCTTTCTTT. It codes for CASSLEGRVDTEAFF. The rearranged chain carries TRBV5-1 and TRBJ1-1; the D gene assignment is ambiguous. Including cysteine and phenylalanine, the CDR3 has 15 amino acids. Of the read, only the CDR3 DNA is kept; its 45 bases are in frame from base 1. A distance of 12 bases separates the germline ends of V and J, which lose 0 bases and 3 bases respectively. CDR1 and CDR2 (SGHRS, YFSETQ) derive from the germline V gene.